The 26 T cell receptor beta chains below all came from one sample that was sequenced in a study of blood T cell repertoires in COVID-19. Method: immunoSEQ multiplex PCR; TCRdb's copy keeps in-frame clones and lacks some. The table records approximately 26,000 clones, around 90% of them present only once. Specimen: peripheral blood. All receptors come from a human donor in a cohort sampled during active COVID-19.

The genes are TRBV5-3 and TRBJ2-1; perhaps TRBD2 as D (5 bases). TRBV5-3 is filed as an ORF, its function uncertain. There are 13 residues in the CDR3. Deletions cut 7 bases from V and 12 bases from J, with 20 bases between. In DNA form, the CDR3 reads TGTGCCAGACCTCATCCCGGGGAAATGGGGCAGTTCTTC. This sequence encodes CARPHPGEMGQFF.

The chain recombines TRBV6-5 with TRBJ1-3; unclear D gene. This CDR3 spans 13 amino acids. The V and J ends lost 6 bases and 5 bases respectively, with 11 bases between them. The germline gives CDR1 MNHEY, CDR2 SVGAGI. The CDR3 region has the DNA TGTGCCAGCAGAGTACAAGATCGAAACACCATATATTTT. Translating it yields CASRVQDRNTIYF.

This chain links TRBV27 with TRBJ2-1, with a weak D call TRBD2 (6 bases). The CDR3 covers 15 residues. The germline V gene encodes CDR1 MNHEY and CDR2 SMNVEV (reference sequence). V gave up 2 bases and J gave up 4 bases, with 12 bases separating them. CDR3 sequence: CASSLGNSGYNEQFF. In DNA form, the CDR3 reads TGTGCCAGCAGTTTAGGGAATAGCGGTTACAATGAGCAGTTCTTC.

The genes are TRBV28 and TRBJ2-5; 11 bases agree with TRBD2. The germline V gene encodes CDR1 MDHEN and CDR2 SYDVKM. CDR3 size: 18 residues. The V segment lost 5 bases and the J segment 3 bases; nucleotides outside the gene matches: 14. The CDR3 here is CASSLLLAGDRYKETQYF. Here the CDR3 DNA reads TGTGCCAGCAGTCTCTTACTAGCGGGAGATAGATATAAAGAGACCCAGTACTTC.

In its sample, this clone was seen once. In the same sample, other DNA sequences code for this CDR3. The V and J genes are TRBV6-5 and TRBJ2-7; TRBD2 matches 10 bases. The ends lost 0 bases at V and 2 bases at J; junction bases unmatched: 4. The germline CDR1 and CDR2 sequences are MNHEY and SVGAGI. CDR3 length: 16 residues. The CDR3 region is CASSYSGAGGPYEQYF. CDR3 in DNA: TGTGCCAGCAGTTACTCTGGAGCGGGGGGGCCCTACGAGCAGTACTTC.

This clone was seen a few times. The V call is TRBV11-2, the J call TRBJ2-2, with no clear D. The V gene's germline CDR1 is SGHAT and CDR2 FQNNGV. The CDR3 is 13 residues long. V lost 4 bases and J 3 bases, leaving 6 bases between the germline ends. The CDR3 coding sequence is TGTGCCAGCAGCTCTCAGGACACCGGGGAGCTGTTTTTT. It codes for CASSSQDTGELFF. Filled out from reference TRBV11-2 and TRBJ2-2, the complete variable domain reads EAGVAQSPRYKIIEKRQSVAFWCNPISGHATLYWYQQILGQGPKLLIQFQNNGVVDDSQLPKDRFSAERLKGVDSTLKIQPAKLEDSAVYLCASSSQDTGELFFGEGSRLTVL.

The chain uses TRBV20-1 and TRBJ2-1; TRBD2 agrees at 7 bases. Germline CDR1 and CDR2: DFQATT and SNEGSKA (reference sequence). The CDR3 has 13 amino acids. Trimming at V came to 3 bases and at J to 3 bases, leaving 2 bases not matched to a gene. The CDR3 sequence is CSASRDYYNEQFF. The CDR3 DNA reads TGCAGTGCTAGTAGGGACTACTACAATGAGCAGTTCTTC.

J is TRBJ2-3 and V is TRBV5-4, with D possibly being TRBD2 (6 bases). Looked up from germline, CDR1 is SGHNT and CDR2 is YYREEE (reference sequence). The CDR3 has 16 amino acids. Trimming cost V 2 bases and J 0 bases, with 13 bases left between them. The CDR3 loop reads CASSLRLALSTDTQYF. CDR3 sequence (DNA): TGTGCCAGCAGCTTAAGGCTAGCGCTTAGCACAGATACGCAGTATTTT.

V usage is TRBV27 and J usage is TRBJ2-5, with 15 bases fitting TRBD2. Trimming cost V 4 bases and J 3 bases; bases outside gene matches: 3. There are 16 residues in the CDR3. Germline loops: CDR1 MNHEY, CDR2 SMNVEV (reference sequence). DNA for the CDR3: TGTGCCAGCAGTTCCGGACTAGCGGGAGGGAAAGAGACCCAGTACTTC. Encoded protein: CASSSGLAGGKETQYF.

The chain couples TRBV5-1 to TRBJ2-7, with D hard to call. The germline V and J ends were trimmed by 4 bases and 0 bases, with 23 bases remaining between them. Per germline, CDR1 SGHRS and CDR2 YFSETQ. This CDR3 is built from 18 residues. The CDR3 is CASSPPRSYPPSSYEQYF. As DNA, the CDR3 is TGCGCCAGCAGCCCCCCCAGGTCCTATCCCCCGAGCTCCTACGAGCAGTACTTC.

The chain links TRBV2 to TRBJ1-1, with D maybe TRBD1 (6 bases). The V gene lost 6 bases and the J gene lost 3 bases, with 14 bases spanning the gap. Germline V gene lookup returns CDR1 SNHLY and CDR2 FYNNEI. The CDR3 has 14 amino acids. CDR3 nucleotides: TGTGCCAGCAGGATACAGGGAATGGACACTGAAGCTTTCTTT. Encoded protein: CASRIQGMDTEAFF.

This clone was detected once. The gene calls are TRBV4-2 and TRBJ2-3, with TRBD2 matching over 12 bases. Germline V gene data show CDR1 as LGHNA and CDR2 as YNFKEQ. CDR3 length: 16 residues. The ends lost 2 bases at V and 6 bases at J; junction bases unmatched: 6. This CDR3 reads CASSQTTSGRSDTQYF. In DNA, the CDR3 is TGTGCCAGCAGCCAAACAACTAGCGGGAGGAGTGATACGCAGTATTTT.

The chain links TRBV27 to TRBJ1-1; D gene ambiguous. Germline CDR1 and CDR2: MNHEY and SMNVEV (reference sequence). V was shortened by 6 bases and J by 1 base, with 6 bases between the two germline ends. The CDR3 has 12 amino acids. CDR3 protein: CASSAGNTEAFF. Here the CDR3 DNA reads TGTGCCAGCAGCGCGGGGAACACTGAAGCTTTCTTT.

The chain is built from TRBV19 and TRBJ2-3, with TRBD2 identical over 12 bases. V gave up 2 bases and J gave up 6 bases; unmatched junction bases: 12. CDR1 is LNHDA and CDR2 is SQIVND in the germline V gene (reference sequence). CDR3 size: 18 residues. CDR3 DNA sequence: TGTGCCAGTAGTATACTTCTAGCGGGAGGGCTCCTGGGGGATACGCAGTATTTT. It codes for CASSILLAGGLLGDTQYF.

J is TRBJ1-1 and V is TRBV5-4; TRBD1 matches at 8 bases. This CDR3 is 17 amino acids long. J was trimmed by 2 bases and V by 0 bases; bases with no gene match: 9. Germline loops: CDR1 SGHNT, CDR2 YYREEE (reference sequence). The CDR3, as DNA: TGTGCCAGCAGCTTGGGTGGTCGGGGACAGGCTAACACTGAAGCTTTCTTT. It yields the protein CASSLGGRGQANTEAFF.

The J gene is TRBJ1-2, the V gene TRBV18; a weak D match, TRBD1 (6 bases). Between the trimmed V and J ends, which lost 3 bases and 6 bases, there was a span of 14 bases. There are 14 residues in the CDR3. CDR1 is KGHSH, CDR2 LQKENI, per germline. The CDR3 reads CASSPQQGVNGYTF. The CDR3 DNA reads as TGTGCCAGCTCACCCCAACAGGGAGTTAATGGCTACACCTTC.

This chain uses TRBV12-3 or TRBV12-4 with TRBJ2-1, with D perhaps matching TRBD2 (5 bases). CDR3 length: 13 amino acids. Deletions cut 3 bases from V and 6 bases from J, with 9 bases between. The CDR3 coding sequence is TGTGCCAGCAGTTTTTCTGGAGGCAATGAGCAGTTCTTC. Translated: CASSFSGGNEQFF.

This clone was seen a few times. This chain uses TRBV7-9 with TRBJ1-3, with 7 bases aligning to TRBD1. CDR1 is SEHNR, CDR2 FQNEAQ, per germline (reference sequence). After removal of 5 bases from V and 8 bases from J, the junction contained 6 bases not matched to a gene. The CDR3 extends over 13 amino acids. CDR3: CASSQQGLDTIYF. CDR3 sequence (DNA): TGTGCCAGCAGCCAACAGGGGTTGGACACCATATATTTT.

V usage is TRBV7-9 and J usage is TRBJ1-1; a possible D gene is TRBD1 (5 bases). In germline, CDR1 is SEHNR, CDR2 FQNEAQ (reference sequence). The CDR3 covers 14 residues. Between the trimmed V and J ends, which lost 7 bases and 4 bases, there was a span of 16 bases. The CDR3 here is CASTPSAGLTEAFF. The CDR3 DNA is TGTGCCAGCACCCCCTCCGCGGGGCTCACTGAAGCTTTCTTT.

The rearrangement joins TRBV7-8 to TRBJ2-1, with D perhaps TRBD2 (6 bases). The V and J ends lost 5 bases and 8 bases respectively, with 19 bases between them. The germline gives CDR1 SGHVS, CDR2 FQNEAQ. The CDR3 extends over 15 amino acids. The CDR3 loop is CASSMGREFGDEQFF. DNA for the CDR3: TGTGCCAGCAGCATGGGACGGGAGTTTGGCGATGAGCAGTTCTTC.

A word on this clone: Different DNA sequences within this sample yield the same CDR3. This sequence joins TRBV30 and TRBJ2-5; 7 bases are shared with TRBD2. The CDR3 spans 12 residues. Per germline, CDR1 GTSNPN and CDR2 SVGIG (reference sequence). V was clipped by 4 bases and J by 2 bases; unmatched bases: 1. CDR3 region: CAWTSGQETQYF. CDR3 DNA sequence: TGTGCCTGGACTAGCGGACAAGAGACCCAGTACTTC.

CDR3 nucleotides: TGTGCCAGCAGCGCGCTAGCGGGAGATTACGAGCAGTACTTC. Protein sequence: CASSALAGDYEQYF. V usage is TRBV5-5 and J usage is TRBJ2-7, with 10 nucleotides matching TRBD2. This CDR3 comprises 14 residues. The trim removed 4 bases at V and 4 bases at J, leaving 5 bases unmatched. CDR1 is SGHKS, CDR2 YYEKEE, per germline (reference sequence).

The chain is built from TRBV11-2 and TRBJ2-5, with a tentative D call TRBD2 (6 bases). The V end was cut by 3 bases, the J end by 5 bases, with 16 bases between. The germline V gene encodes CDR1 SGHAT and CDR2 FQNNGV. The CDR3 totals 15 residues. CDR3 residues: CASSFLPGSEETQYF. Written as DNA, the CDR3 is TGTGCCAGCAGCTTTTTGCCCGGGAGTGAGGAGACCCAGTACTTC.

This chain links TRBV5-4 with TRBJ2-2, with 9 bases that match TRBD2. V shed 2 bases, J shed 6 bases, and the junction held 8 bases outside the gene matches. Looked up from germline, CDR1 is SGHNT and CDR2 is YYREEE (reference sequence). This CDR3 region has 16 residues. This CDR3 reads CASSFFLAGFPGELFF. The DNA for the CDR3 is TGTGCCAGCAGCTTTTTTCTAGCGGGGTTCCCCGGGGAGCTGTTTTTT.

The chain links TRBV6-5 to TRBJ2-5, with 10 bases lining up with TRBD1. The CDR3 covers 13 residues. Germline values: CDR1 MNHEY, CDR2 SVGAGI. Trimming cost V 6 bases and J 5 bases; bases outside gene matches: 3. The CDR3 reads CASSPDRGETQYF. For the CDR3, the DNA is TGTGCCAGCAGCCCGGACAGGGGGGAGACCCAGTACTTC.

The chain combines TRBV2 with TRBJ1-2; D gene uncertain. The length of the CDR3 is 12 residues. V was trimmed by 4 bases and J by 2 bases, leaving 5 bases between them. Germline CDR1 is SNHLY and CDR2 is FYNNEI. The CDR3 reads CASSAMNYGYTF. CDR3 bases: TGTGCCAGCAGTGCTATGAACTATGGCTACACCTTC.